Presented here are 29 T cell receptor beta chains from one specimen sequenced in a study of breast tumors, draining lymph nodes, adjacent tissues. The lymph nodes were axillary draining lymph nodes from breast cancer patients. TCRdb redid the calling of the multiplex PCR reads with MiXCR, one entry per CDR3 protein. The table has some 170,000 distinct CDR3 sequences, about 30% seen once. The sequenced sample was axillary lymph node tissue. These receptor sequences come from a female donor with breast cancer. Some clones in this sample may be carry-over from other donors' samples.

This clonotype was recorded many times. The J gene is TRBJ1-2, the V gene TRBV27; D uncertain. The CDR3 contains 12 residues. Germline CDR1 reads MNHEY; CDR2 reads SMNVEV (reference sequence). V was cut by 2 bases and J by 5 bases, with 6 bases left in between. This CDR3 reads CASSLKGYGYTF. CDR3 in DNA: TGTGCCAGCAGTTTAAAGGGTTATGGCTACACCTTC.

This rearrangement joins TRBV7-6 to TRBJ1-6; no clear D gene. The germline V and J ends were trimmed by 5 bases and 7 bases, with 15 bases remaining between them. The CDR3 has 15 residues. Germline V gives CDR1 SGHVS, CDR2 FNYEAQ. As DNA, the CDR3 is TGTGCCAGCAGCCCGATCGACAAGGCCAATTCACCCCTCCACTTT. Translating it yields CASSPIDKANSPLHF.

For this clonotype: Just one base apart from a much larger clone, this may be a read error. CDR3 nucleotide sequence: TGTGCCAGCAGTCAAGAGCGGGAGGTTTCCTACGAGCAGTACTTC. Protein: CASSQEREVSYEQYF. The chain links TRBV6-1 to TRBJ2-7, with 9 positions matching TRBD2. In germline, CDR1 is MNHNS, CDR2 SASEGT. The CDR3 extends over 15 amino acids. V gave up 5 bases and J gave up 1 base; unmatched junction bases: 6.

This clonotype showed up many times. V is TRBV25-1 and J is TRBJ1-4; 7 positions agree with TRBD1. The J segment lost 4 bases and the V segment lost 1 base, leaving 9 bases of the junction unmatched. The CDR3 totals 17 residues. Germline V gene data show CDR1 as MGHDK and CDR2 as SYGVNS. The CDR3: CASSESRQGRLNEKLFF. The CDR3 DNA reads TGTGCCAGCAGTGAATCTCGACAGGGTAGGCTTAATGAAAAACTGTTTTTT.

In the case of this clonotype: This clone may be a read error of a much larger clone one base away. V usage is TRBV28 and J usage is TRBJ2-5; D ambiguous. Trimming removed 7 bases at V and 7 bases at J, with 10 bases between. Germline CDR1 reads MDHEN; CDR2 reads SYDVKM. This CDR3 contains 11 residues. CDR3 DNA: TGTGCCAGCAATCCTGGAAGGACCCAGTACTTC. Amino acid sequence: CASNPGRTQYF.

This clonotype was observed at least ten times. This chain uses TRBV4-1 with TRBJ2-7, with TRBD1 matching over 7 bases. Looked up from germline, CDR1 is MGHRA and CDR2 is YSYEKL. The CDR3 covers 16 residues. The J segment lost 3 bases and the V segment lost 1 base, leaving 9 bases of the junction unmatched. The CDR3 DNA is TGCGCCAGCAGCCAAGTACCGGGACAGACAAGCTACGAGCAGTACTTC. Translating gives CASSQVPGQTSYEQYF.

This clonotype was recorded a few times. This could be a read error, since a much larger clone is one nucleotide away. The rearrangement links TRBV29-1 to TRBJ2-5, with TRBD2 as a possible D gene (6 bases). Germline V gives CDR1 SQVTM, CDR2 ANQGSEA. The CDR3 is 10 amino acids. CDR3 residues: CSAGGEAQYF. CDR3 in DNA: TGCAGCGCCGGGGGAGAGGCCCAGTACTTC.

This clonotype was seen ten or more times. The chain is built from TRBV6-5 and TRBJ2-7; D remains ambiguous. The CDR3 is 13 amino acids. V lost 0 bases, J lost 2 bases, and 5 bases lay in between. Germline CDR1 reads MNHEY; CDR2 reads SVGAGI. The CDR3 loop reads CASSYSTAYEQYF. CDR3 nucleotides: TGTGCCAGCAGTTACTCGACCGCCTACGAGCAGTACTTC.

This clonotype was detected many times. This rearrangement joins TRBV27 to TRBJ1-5; 8 bases are shared with TRBD1. J gave up 9 bases and V 8 bases, and 9 bases lay outside the gene matches. The CDR3 totals 13 residues. Germline CDR1 and CDR2: MNHEY and SMNVEV (reference sequence). The CDR3 bases are TGTGCCAGCTCAACAGGGGGATCACGGCCCCAGCATTTT. It translates to CASSTGGSRPQHF.

Concerning this clonotype itself: Given a much more abundant clone one base away, this may be a read error. V and J are TRBV6-2 or TRBV6-3 and TRBJ2-7, with D maybe TRBD1 (6 bases). V was pared by 5 bases and J by 3 bases, with 11 bases between. This CDR3 has 13 amino acids. CDR1 MNHEY and CDR2 SVGEGT come from the germline V gene. For the CDR3, the DNA is TGTGCCAGCAGTCACGGGACATACTACGAGCAGTACTTC. It encodes CASSHGTYYEQYF.

This clonotype was counted at least ten times. The rearrangement uses TRBV9 and TRBJ2-5; TRBD2 matches at 11 bases. Germline V gene sequence: CDR1 SGDLS, CDR2 YYNGEE. This CDR3 spans 15 amino acids. J gave up 4 bases and V 4 bases, and 6 bases lay outside the gene matches. CDR3 loop: CASSPYLAGGETQYF. As DNA, the CDR3 is TGTGCCAGCAGCCCTTACCTAGCGGGGGGAGAGACCCAGTACTTC.

This clonotype was counted at least ten times. This chain connects TRBV19 to TRBJ2-3; perhaps TRBD2 as D (5 bases). CDR3 size: 15 residues. V lost 5 bases to trimming and J lost 4 bases, with 16 bases between them. The germline gives CDR1 LNHDA, CDR2 SQIVND (reference sequence). This chain's CDR3 is CASSPQDSRADTQYF. The CDR3 coding sequence is TGTGCCAGTAGTCCCCAGGACTCTCGGGCAGATACGCAGTATTTT.

This clonotype has a count of ten or more. The chain employs TRBV6-1 and TRBJ1-2; D is possibly TRBD1 (5 bases). CDR3 length: 14 residues. Germline V gene data show CDR1 as MNHNS and CDR2 as SASEGT. With 1 base removed from V and 3 bases from J, the gap between germline ends came to 9 bases. This chain's CDR3 is CASSEGGGDYGYTF. In DNA form, the CDR3 reads TGTGCCAGCAGTGAAGGCGGGGGAGACTATGGCTACACCTTC.

This clonotype was observed at least ten times. The chain carries TRBV2 and TRBJ2-7; D might be TRBD2 (7 bases). CDR1 is SNHLY, CDR2 FYNNEI, per germline. The CDR3 covers 13 residues. V lost 7 bases, J lost 2 bases, and 12 bases lay in between. The CDR3 nucleotides are TGTGCCAGCACCCGGGGGGCCGCCTACGAGCAGTACTTC. As protein: CASTRGAAYEQYF. The full variable domain, in which reference TRBV2 and TRBJ2-7 provide the parts outside the CDR3, is EPEVTQTPSHQVTQMGQEVILRCVPISNHLYFYWYRQILGQKVEFLVSFYNNEISEKSEIFDDQFSVERPDGSNFTLKIRSTKLEDSAMYFCASTRGAAYEQYFGPGTRLTVT.

The J gene is TRBJ1-3, the V gene TRBV20-1, with TRBD1 matching 8 bases. Germline assignment: CDR1 DFQATT and CDR2 SNEGSKA (reference sequence). There are 14 residues in the CDR3. The V and J ends lost 5 bases and 4 bases, in that order; junction bases with no gene match: 7. The CDR3 here is CSAPGQGEGNTIYF. The CDR3 coding sequence is TGCAGTGCTCCCGGACAGGGAGAGGGAAACACCATATATTTT.

This clonotype was observed many times. This rearrangement joins TRBV6-2 or TRBV6-3 to TRBJ2-7, with TRBD1 as a possible D gene (7 bases). Germline V lookup: CDR1 MNHEY, CDR2 SVGEGT. The CDR3 spans 14 residues. Trimming took 3 bases from V and 4 from J, leaving 13 bases between them. Here the CDR3 DNA reads TGTGCCAGCAGTTATCAGGGGGGAATGTACGAGCAGTACTTC. Translated, it gives CASSYQGGMYEQYF.

The genes are TRBV7-2 and TRBJ1-2; 9 nucleotides align to TRBD1. This CDR3 is built from 13 residues. J gave up 8 bases and V 5 bases, and 6 bases lay outside the gene matches. The germline V gene encodes CDR1 SGHTA and CDR2 FQGNSA. CDR3 in DNA: TGTGCCAGCAGCATTGACAGGGGGAGCGGCTACACCTTC. It specifies CASSIDRGSGYTF.

Comments on this clonotype: Germline is not matched at one junction end, which may reflect a read error. The V and J genes are TRBV6-2 or TRBV6-3 and TRBJ2-7; D tentatively reads TRBD1 or TRBD2 (5 bases each). This CDR3 contains 15 residues. Germline CDR1 is MNHEY and CDR2 is SVGEGT. The CDR3, as DNA: TGTGCCAGCAGTCACTCGAGAGGGGTAAGCTACGAGCAGTACTTC. It specifies CASSHSRGVSYEQYF.

This clonotype came up many times. The rearrangement links TRBV5-1 to TRBJ2-1; the D call may be TRBD1 or TRBD2 (6 bases each). The CDR3 covers 15 residues. V lost 0 bases and J lost 4, with 11 bases in between. Germline CDR1 SGHRS, CDR2 YFSETQ. The CDR3 loop reads CASSLVGGLYNEQFF. The CDR3 nucleotides are TGCGCCAGCAGCTTGGTAGGGGGGCTATACAATGAGCAGTTCTTC.

V is TRBV7-9 and J is TRBJ2-5; D gene ambiguous. Trimming pared 1 base from V and 7 bases from J, leaving 16 bases between. This CDR3 is 15 amino acids long. Looked up from germline, CDR1 is SEHNR and CDR2 is FQNEAQ (reference sequence). CDR3 DNA: TGTGCCAGCAGCTTAGTCGCAGTGCGATTTGGGACCCAGTACTTC. This encodes CASSLVAVRFGTQYF.

About this clonotype itself: A much larger clone lies a single base off, so this may be a read error. Without the conserved terminal phenylalanine or tryptophan, this CDR3 likely stems from a read error. The chain uses TRBV6-6 and TRBJ2-1, with D perhaps TRBD1 (5 bases). There are 16 residues in the CDR3. With 2 bases removed from V and 4 bases from J, the gap between germline ends came to 15 bases. Germline V gene lookup returns CDR1 MNHNY and CDR2 SVGAGI (reference sequence). CDR3 nucleotide sequence: TGTGCCAGCAGTTACACGACAGAGCTGGTTTACAATGAGCAGTTCCTC. Residues: CASSYTTELVYNEQFL.

This clonotype was detected many times. This chain joins TRBV19 and TRBJ1-2; maybe TRBD1 (6 bases). Germline CDR1 and CDR2: LNHDA and SQIVND (reference sequence). The CDR3 is 14 residues long. Trimming took off 7 bases at V and 4 bases at J, with 16 bases between the two ends. CDR3 sequence reads: CASTPTGSSYGYTF. CDR3 bases: TGTGCCAGTACCCCAACAGGGAGCTCCTATGGCTACACCTTC.

As to this clonotype: A junction boundary mismatches the germline segment, possibly from a read error. The J gene is TRBJ2-7, the V gene TRBV9; D is possibly TRBD1 (6 bases). CDR3 length: 14 amino acids. Looked up from germline, CDR1 is SGDLS and CDR2 is YYNGEE. The CDR3 DNA reads as TGTGCCAGCAGCGAAGGGGGATCCTCCTACGGGCAGTACTTC. Its translation: CASSEGGSSYGQYF.

In this sample, this clonotype turned up once. The chain uses TRBV11-2 and TRBJ2-7; TRBD2 aligns across 8 bases. With 3 bases clipped from V and 12 bases from J, the junction kept 10 bases outside the gene matches. Germline V gene data show CDR1 as SGHAT and CDR2 as FQNNGV. This CDR3 has 13 amino acids. The CDR3 bases are TGTGCCAGCAGCTTCCGCCCGACTAGCGAGGGGTACTTC. It specifies CASSFRPTSEGYF.

This clonotype was observed many times. This chain joins TRBV7-2 and TRBJ2-7; D is unclear. Trimming took 1 base from V and 1 from J, leaving 5 bases between them. Germline CDR1 reads SGHTA; CDR2 reads FQGNSA. CDR3 length equals 13 residues. CDR3 amino acids: CASSLVRSYEQYF. In DNA form, the CDR3 reads TGTGCCAGCAGCTTAGTCAGATCCTACGAGCAGTACTTC. The full variable domain, its missing parts supplied by reference TRBV7-2 and TRBJ2-7, is GAGVSQSPSNKVTEKGKDVELRCDPISGHTALYWYRQSLGQGLEFLIYFQGNSAPDKSGLPSDRFSAERTGGSVSTLTIQRTQQEDSAVYLCASSLVRSYEQYFGPGTRLTVT.

This clonotype occurred many times. The germline gene is not matched at one end of the junction; a read error may be the cause. The CDR3 loop is CSAITAGASTDAQYF. Here the CDR3 DNA reads TGCAGTGCTATAACAGCCGGAGCGTCCACAGATGCGCAGTATTTT. The chain carries TRBV20-1 and TRBJ2-3; D gene unclear. Germline CDR1 reads DFQATT; CDR2 reads SNEGSKA (reference sequence). The CDR3 covers 15 residues.

As for this clonotype: An end of the junction does not agree with germline; a read error may underlie this. This rearrangement joins TRBV10-3 to TRBJ2-5, with 8 bases identical to TRBD2. CDR3 length: 17 residues. Germline CDR1 ENHRY, CDR2 SYGVKD. The DNA of the CDR3 is TGCGCCATCAGTGAGTCGGGAGGGCGGGTGTACCAAGAGACCCTGTACTTC. It yields the protein CAISESGGRVYQETLYF.

This clonotype was recorded at least ten times. The rearrangement links TRBV28 to TRBJ1-6; D is ambiguous. This CDR3 has 16 amino acids. The germline CDR1 and CDR2 sequences are MDHEN and SYDVKM. The V and J ends lost 4 bases and 0 bases respectively, with 10 bases between them. The CDR3 loop reads CASSSGVSSYNSPLHF. The CDR3 DNA is TGTGCCAGCAGTTCCGGCGTTTCCTCCTATAATTCACCCCTCCACTTT.

The chain has TRBV19 and TRBJ1-6; a possible D gene is TRBD1 (5 bases). Per the germline V gene, CDR1 is LNHDA and CDR2 is SQIVND (reference sequence). Trimming removed 1 base at V and 10 bases at J, with 14 bases between. The CDR3 consists of 15 residues. In DNA, the CDR3 is TGTGCCAGTAGTATAGGTCGGGGACTAGGGTCACCCCTCCACTTT. Translated, it gives CASSIGRGLGSPLHF.